The rows below give T cell receptor beta chains drawn from one sample of a study of identical twins. TCRdb fed the 5' RACE reads into MiXCR, producing one record per CDR3 protein. The sample holds 200,000 to 250,000 distinct CDR3 sequences, around 7% seen once. These data also featured in a second study, about yellow fever vaccine responses in identical twins.

The sample taken for sequencing was memory (CD45RO+) T cells sorted from blood. These receptors originate from a young woman in good health. Both conserved end residues are part of each CDR3. Fields, in order: J gene, V gene, CDR3 length, D gene, clone size, CDR3 DNA, CDR3 protein. A D gene is named only where the DNA matches it firmly. Size is omitted from some rows. Given values are once, few, many or a class for expanded clones.

J gene: TRBJ2-1
V gene: TRBV12-3/TRBV12-4
CDR3 length: 16
D gene: TRBD2
clone size: .
CDR3 DNA: TGTGCCAGCAGTGGAGGGACTAGCCAACCCTACAATGAGCAGTTCTTC
CDR3 protein: CASSGGTSQPYNEQFF

J gene: TRBJ2-1
V gene: TRBV12-3/TRBV12-4
CDR3 length: 14
D gene: .
clone size: many
CDR3 DNA: TGTGCCAGCACCCTGGTTGGGGCTAACAATGAGCAGTTCTTC
CDR3 protein: CASTLVGANNEQFF

J gene: TRBJ2-7
V gene: TRBV3-1
CDR3 length: 16
D gene: .
clone size: many
CDR3 DNA: TGTGCCAGCAGCCCTGGACAGACCGGCGGGTCCTACGAGCAGTACTTC
CDR3 protein: CASSPGQTGGSYEQYF

J gene: TRBJ1-2
V gene: TRBV5-1
CDR3 length: 17
D gene: TRBD1
clone size: many
CDR3 DNA: TGCGCCAGCAGCTTGAGTGACCGGGACAGGAAGAACTATGGCTACACCTTC
CDR3 protein: CASSLSDRDRKNYGYTF

J gene: TRBJ2-1
V gene: TRBV12-3/TRBV12-4
CDR3 length: 14
D gene: .
clone size: few
CDR3 DNA: TGTGCCAGCAGTTTAACAAATACCTACAATGAGCAGTTCTTC
CDR3 protein: CASSLTNTYNEQFF

J gene: TRBJ2-5
V gene: TRBV6-1
CDR3 length: 13
D gene: .
clone size: .
CDR3 DNA: TGTGCTCTCTCGGCGGGTAGTTCTGAGACCCAGTACTTC
CDR3 protein: CALSAGSSETQYF

J gene: TRBJ1-1
V gene: TRBV18
CDR3 length: 13
D gene: .
clone size: .
CDR3 DNA: TGTGCCAGCTCACATCCCTATGCGAGGGAAGCTTTCTTT
CDR3 protein: CASSHPYAREAFF

J gene: TRBJ2-1
V gene: TRBV7-9
CDR3 length: 14
D gene: TRBD2
clone size: few
CDR3 DNA: TGTGCCAGCAGCCTAACTAGCGGGGGGTCCCAGGGATTCTTC
CDR3 protein: CASSLTSGGSQGFF

J gene: TRBJ2-1
V gene: TRBV9
CDR3 length: 15
D gene: .
clone size: .
CDR3 DNA: TGTGCCAGCAGCGTAGGGGACGGACAACCCAATGAGCAGTTCTTC
CDR3 protein: CASSVGDGQPNEQFF

J gene: TRBJ2-5
V gene: TRBV20-1
CDR3 length: 17
D gene: TRBD2
clone size: few
CDR3 DNA: TGCAGTGCTAGAGAGTGGAGGCTAGCGGGGCGTTGGGAGACCCAGTACTTC
CDR3 protein: CSAREWRLAGRWETQYF

J gene: TRBJ1-1
V gene: TRBV3-1
CDR3 length: 15
D gene: .
clone size: .
CDR3 DNA: TGTGCCAGCAGCCCTAGGACAGTCCAGAAAACTGAAGCTTTCTTT
CDR3 protein: CASSPRTVQKTEAFF

J gene: TRBJ1-3
V gene: TRBV18
CDR3 length: 14
D gene: TRBD1
clone size: .
CDR3 DNA: TGTGCCAGCTCAGCGACAGGGGAAGGAAACACCATATATTTT
CDR3 protein: CASSATGEGNTIYF

J gene: TRBJ2-1
V gene: TRBV20-1
CDR3 length: 14
D gene: .
clone size: few
CDR3 DNA: TGCAGTGCCCAGGAATCCCTCTCCTACAATGAGCAGTTCTTC
CDR3 protein: CSAQESLSYNEQFF